This T cell receptor (beta chain) was obtained from a study of shared clonotypes between healthy human individuals. The wider study: The people who gave samples were two women and a few men aged 18 to 49. Per donor, three plates held CD4 naive cells, three held CD4 memory, two held CD8 naive and one held CD8 memory.

The protocol was immunoSEQ multiplex PCR, while the TCRdb copy is restricted to in-frame clones and leaves out a portion. The table records about 330,000 clones, approximately 74% of them present only once. This clone was found once. Its specificity is unknown. Broader study findings: With several donors compared, around 5% of naive CD4 clonotypes were shared. Generally, estimated richness proved larger in naive subsets than it did in memory subsets.

V gave up 2 bases and J gave up 4 bases, with 14 bases separating them. The CDR3 extends over 15 amino acids. Germline V lookup: CDR1 SGHDT, CDR2 YYEEEE. The source of this sequence is a man younger than 40 in good health. Sequencing was done on a sample of memory CD4+ T cells sorted from blood. Indicated subset: CD45RA-negative fraction. J is TRBJ2-3 and V is TRBV5-6; no clear D gene. The CDR3 spells CASSFRGLYADTQYF. CDR3 sequence (DNA): TGTGCCAGCAGCTTCCGTGGGCTCTACGCAGATACGCAGTATTTT.